Here is one TCR beta chain with its context. Antigen unknown. This sample is part of a study of response to subunit inactivated influenza vaccine. Findings and limits, study-wide: After each seasonal influenza vaccination, few new T cells are recruited, the authors suggested.

TCRdb independently ran MiXCR on the RT-PCR reads; one entry per CDR3 protein. The repertoire holds about 780,000 distinct CDR3 sequences, with 15% to 20% as singletons. This CDR3 spans 15 amino acids. Germline V CDR1 and CDR2: MNHEY, SVGEGT. V lost 6 bases and J lost 4; bases outside the gene matches: 9. The sample here was PBMCs from blood, taken 4 to 6 days after vaccination. The genes are TRBV6-2 or TRBV6-3 and TRBJ2-7; 10 positions agree with TRBD1. This receptor was identified in a man aged 50-59 years who received an inactivated influenza vaccine. The CDR3 sequence is CASSDATGGLYEQYF. The CDR3 DNA follows: TGTGCCAGCAGCGACGCGACAGGGGGCTTATACGAGCAGTACTTC.